These T cell receptor beta chains were read from a single sample in a study of blood T cells in healthy people across ages. Each CDR3 protein is one row after TCRdb ran MiXCR on the 5' RACE reads. Of about 1.8 million distinct CDR3 sequences in the sample, around half were seen once. The sample consisted of blood. All receptors derive from a woman between 40 and 50 years old in good health. CDR3s leave out the opening cysteine and the closing phenylalanine or tryptophan.

j_gene,v_gene,CDR3aa
TRBJ2-1,TRBV6-2/TRBV6-3,ASSYRAGLNNEQF
TRBJ1-1,TRBV12-3/TRBV12-4,ASSWVEVSEAF
TRBJ2-4,TRBV4-3,ASSQLQGEGDKNIQY
TRBJ2-5,TRBV20-1,SAEPGLADETQY
TRBJ1-5,TRBV5-1,ASSSIYQPQH
TRBJ2-1,TRBV15,ATSRDWNEQF
TRBJ2-7,TRBV5-6,ASSLQGWAYEQY
TRBJ2-1,TRBV5-1,ASSSGGTGNNVVQF
TRBJ2-1,TRBV20-1,SARDIRGAENEQF
TRBJ2-7,TRBV3-1,ASSQDLLVQY
TRBJ2-3,TRBV27,ASTKKGTDTQY
TRBJ2-2,TRBV29-1,SVAGGPSGELF
TRBJ1-5,TRBV7-2,ASSLEVARRGNQPQH
TRBJ1-2,TRBV12-3/TRBV12-4,ASSSTKTYGYT
TRBJ2-1,TRBV10-3,AISGSYNEQF
TRBJ2-1,TRBV5-1,ASSPDGRQGSTYNEQF
TRBJ1-5,TRBV16,ASSLGHLNQPQH
TRBJ2-5,TRBV5-1,ASSFTGRGQETQY
TRBJ2-7,TRBV5-1,ASSSSRDRGLSSYEQY
TRBJ2-1,TRBV29-1,SVVMGNNEQF
TRBJ2-5,TRBV2,ASSARRRSTETQY
TRBJ2-5,TRBV4-1,ASSQVERTQETQY
TRBJ2-7,TRBV20-1,SAPRDTADEQY
TRBJ2-5,TRBV20-1,SADQNSGGQEETQY
TRBJ1-4,TRBV5-1,ASSLWWGVNEKLF
TRBJ2-3,TRBV5-1,ASSLPTGTRTDTQY
TRBJ1-5,TRBV12-3/TRBV12-4,ASSLGTLNQPQH
TRBJ2-5,TRBV6-1,ASTLLTSGGETQY
TRBJ1-6,TRBV7-6,ASSLSKRVSYNSPLH
TRBJ2-3,TRBV28,ASSILAGGRSTDTQY
TRBJ2-5,TRBV7-2,ASSLAFSPKY
TRBJ2-4,TRBV27,ASTPGSGLAKNIQY
NA,TRBV20-1,SARVIAKGETQY
TRBJ2-1,TRBV12-3/TRBV12-4,ASSPVIGGLGEQF
TRBJ2-1,TRBV7-2,ASSFTTPGYNEQF
TRBJ1-4,TRBV6-2/TRBV6-3,ASRQLTGTGSEKLF
NA,TRBV28,ASSPDGFRGEQY
TRBJ1-6,TRBV7-6,ASSLVGTGSSYNSPLH
TRBJ1-2,TRBV20-1,SARDQGRSYYGYT
TRBJ1-6,TRBV15,ATAAAVGNSPLH
TRBJ1-2,TRBV4-2,ASSQTGQGLGDGYT
TRBJ2-3,TRBV20-1,SAREPASTDTQY